This T cell receptor (beta chain) was recorded in a study of human T cells and chemical hapten exposure. For the study at large: Patch tests applied 0.01% DPC to the upper back, read at 6 days. Study-level results: Compared with pre-sensitization or healthy control sets, expanded TCRs clustered more.

Using its own MiXCR run on the RACE reads, TCRdb lists one record per CDR3 protein. The table shows about 250,000 distinct CDR3 sequences, with approximately 8% occurring only once. This clonotype was detected many times. Its antigen is currently unknown. Germline V gives CDR1 DFQATT, CDR2 SNEGSKA (reference sequence). Germline trimming cut 3 bases from V and 5 bases from J; bases unmatched to any gene: 8. The CDR3 runs to 16 residues. Time point reported: pre-sensitization, week 0. Treatment reported: therapeutic diphenylcyclopropenone sensitization with weekly scalp DPC. V is TRBV20-1 and J is TRBJ2-3, with TRBD2 matching 13 bases. This specimen was whole blood, taken in connection with sensitization to the hapten diphenylcyclopropenone (DPC). This sequence originates from a man in his late teens or twenties with alopecia areata. Some clones in this sample may be carry-over from other donors' samples. The CDR3 nucleotides are TGCAGTGCTAGGCCGGGACTAGCGGGGTGGGAAGATACGCAGTATTTT. Protein sequence: CSARPGLAGWEDTQYF.